These 23 T cell receptor beta chains share one sample of origin, sequenced in a study of graft-versus-host responses after intestinal transplantation (dated by TCRdb to the early 2020s). The library was built by means of the immunoSEQ multiplex PCR assay. TCRdb retrieved this table from immuneACCESS and kept in-frame rearrangements only. Not all clones are present; in checked studies, unresolved V genes account for under half, and no reason is known for the remainder. Counted in this sample were approximately 68,000 clones; around 91% of them appeared once. The ten largest clones capture 4% of the sample. The time point label, read with the paper, signifies: cells obtained before transplantation from donor or recipient. No antigen has been identified for these receptors. Sequenced material: unstimulated CD8+ T cells sorted from spleen or lymph node cells, taken before transplant. These receptors were obtained from a human donor who was the organ donor for an intestinal transplant.

The genes are TRBV19 and TRBJ1-5; TRBD1 matches at 12 bases. Germline V gives CDR1 LNHDA, CDR2 SQIVND (reference sequence). CDR3 length: 15 amino acids. The J segment lost 3 bases and the V segment lost 6 bases, leaving 3 bases of the junction unmatched. The DNA for the CDR3 is TGTGCCAGTAGGGGGGACAGGGGGCTCAATCAGCCCCAGCATTTT. Residues: CASRGDRGLNQPQHF.

This chain joins TRBV6-4 and TRBJ2-2; TRBD2 is a possible D gene (5 bases). The V gene lost 3 bases and the J gene lost 1 base, with 15 bases spanning the gap. Germline V gives CDR1 MRHNA, CDR2 SNTAGT. This CDR3 has 17 residues. CDR3 sequence reads: CASSEGLGLLNTGELFF. In DNA, the CDR3 is TGTGCCAGCAGTGAGGGTTTAGGACTCCTGAACACCGGGGAGCTGTTTTTT.

In its sample, this clone was seen a few times. The chain combines TRBV7-9 with TRBJ2-7; 7 nucleotides agree with TRBD2. The germline CDR1 and CDR2 sequences are SEHNR and FQNEAQ (reference sequence). The V segment lost 5 bases and the J segment 8 bases; nucleotides outside the gene matches: 12. The CDR3 consists of 14 residues. This CDR3 is CASSLSIRGEKQYV. The CDR3 region has the DNA TGTGCCAGCAGCCTCAGCATTCGGGGGGAGAAGCAGTACGTC.

Concerning this clone: One junction end disagrees with the germline gene, perhaps due to a read error. The chain employs TRBV7-7 and TRBJ2-1; D is ambiguous. The CDR3 is 13 residues long. The germline V gene has CDR1 SSHAT and CDR2 FNYEAQ (reference sequence). In DNA, the CDR3 is TGTGCTAGCAGCTTAGGGCCTTACAATGAGCAGTTCTTC. Its protein product is CASSLGPYNEQFF.

This clone was counted once. The genes are TRBV4-2 and TRBJ1-2; D gene uncertain. CDR3 size: 16 residues. Trimming removed 1 base at V and 3 bases at J, with 15 bases between. The germline CDR1 and CDR2 sequences are LGHNA and YNFKEQ. CDR3 nucleotides: TGTGCCAGCAGCCAAGCTTCTTCGGGGAAACACTATGGCTACACCTTC. Protein: CASSQASSGKHYGYTF.

The chain joins TRBV7-8 to TRBJ1-2; 7 bases line up with TRBD1. CDR1 is SGHVS, CDR2 FQNEAQ, per germline. The V segment lost 2 bases and the J segment 4 bases; nucleotides outside the gene matches: 7. The CDR3 has 15 amino acids. CDR3 in DNA: TGTGCCAGCAGCTTACTCCCGACAGGGACCTATGGCTACACCTTC. It is translated as CASSLLPTGTYGYTF. The variable domain in full, completed from reference TRBV7-8 and TRBJ1-2, reads GAGVSQSPRYKVAKRGQDVALRCDPISGHVSLFWYQQALGQGPEFLTYFQNEAQLDKSGLPSDRFFAERPEGSVSTLKIQRTQQEDSAVYLCASSLLPTGTYGYTFGSGTRLTVV.

V and J are TRBV10-3 and TRBJ1-2; 12 bases are a match to TRBD1. The trim removed 2 bases at V and 7 bases at J, leaving 2 bases unmatched. Germline V gene lookup returns CDR1 ENHRY and CDR2 SYGVKD. The CDR3 runs 14 residues. CDR3 region: CAISEGTGGSGYTF. The CDR3, as DNA: TGTGCCATCAGTGAGGGGACAGGGGGCTCTGGCTACACCTTC.

This sequence joins TRBV9 and TRBJ2-3; TRBD2 matches at 14 bases. Trimming took 4 bases from V and 4 from J; bases not matched to a gene: 23. The CDR3 contains 22 residues. CDR1 and CDR2 from the germline V gene are SGDLS and YYNGEE. The CDR3 reads CASSTGLAGGPDTIKQSDTQYF. In nucleotides, the CDR3 is TGTGCCAGCAGCACCGGACTAGCGGGGGGACCGGATACCATAAAACAATCAGATACGCAGTATTTT.

V and J are TRBV6-1 and TRBJ1-2; a possible D gene is TRBD1 (6 bases). Germline assignment: CDR1 MNHNS and CDR2 SASEGT. CDR3 length: 14 residues. V was pared by 3 bases and J by 4 bases, with 12 bases between. The CDR3 nucleotides read TGTGCCAGCAGTGAGGCTACAGGGACCTATGGCTACACCTTC. Translated: CASSEATGTYGYTF.

This rearrangement joins TRBV28 to TRBJ1-3; 7 nucleotides agree with TRBD1. After removal of 6 bases from V and 16 bases from J, the junction contained 12 bases not matched to a gene. The CDR3 is 12 amino acids. Germline assignment: CDR1 MDHEN and CDR2 SYDVKM. CDR3 residues: CASSHGPGTVYF. CDR3 sequence (DNA): TGTGCCAGCAGCCATGGGCCGGGGACAGTTTATTTT. The full variable domain, completed using reference TRBV28 and TRBJ1-3, is DVKVTQSSRYLVKRTGEKVFLECVQDMDHENMFWYRQDPGLGLRLIYFSYDVKMKEKGDIPEGYSVSREKKERFSLILESASTNQTSMYLCASSHGPGTVYFGEGSWLTVV.

The CDR3 DNA reads TGTGCCAGCAGCTTAGATGGGGGCCTAAACACTGAAGCTTTCTTT. Amino acids: CASSLDGGLNTEAFF. The chain combines TRBV7-3 with TRBJ1-1; a possible D gene is TRBD1 (6 bases). The V and J ends lost 2 bases and 2 bases respectively, with 12 bases between them. Looked up from germline, CDR1 is SGHTA and CDR2 is FQGTGA. The CDR3 loop spans 15 amino acids.

This rearrangement joins TRBV6-4 to TRBJ2-3; D may be TRBD2 (5 bases). Trimming pared 0 bases from V and 6 bases from J, leaving 13 bases between. This CDR3 region has 15 residues. The germline CDR1 and CDR2 sequences are MRHNA and SNTAGT. The CDR3 spells CASSDSGSSGDTQYF. As DNA, the CDR3 is TGTGCCAGCAGTGACTCAGGGAGTAGTGGCGATACGCAGTATTTT.

CDR3 sequence: CASSHQRDRNEAFF. CDR3 nucleotides: TGCGCCAGCAGCCATCAACGTGACAGGAATGAAGCTTTCTTT. The chain is built from TRBV4-1 and TRBJ1-1; D might be TRBD1 (6 bases). V was trimmed by 3 bases and J by 7 bases, leaving 15 bases between them. The CDR3 has 14 residues. The germline V gene encodes CDR1 MGHRA and CDR2 YSYEKL.

The rearrangement uses TRBV2 and TRBJ1-5, with 10 bases aligning to TRBD1. The CDR3 loop spans 15 amino acids. The V and J ends lost 4 bases and 8 bases, in that order; junction bases with no gene match: 8. From germline, CDR1 is SNHLY and CDR2 FYNNEI. The CDR3 spells CASSGRDRGSEPQHF. The DNA of the CDR3 is TGTGCCAGCAGTGGAAGGGACAGGGGAAGTGAGCCCCAGCATTTT.

This chain uses TRBV5-6 with TRBJ2-2; D unclear. Trimming shortened V by 3 bases and J by 1 base, and 4 bases separated the two germline ends. The CDR3 has 13 residues. Germline CDR1 reads SGHDT; CDR2 reads YYEEEE. The CDR3 spells CASSYGNTGELFF. DNA of the CDR3: TGTGCCAGCAGCTACGGGAACACCGGGGAGCTGTTTTTT.

The chain links TRBV5-4 to TRBJ2-5; the match to TRBD2 covers 10 bases. V shed 1 base and J 2 bases; nucleotides not matched to a gene: 8. Looked up from germline, CDR1 is SGHNT and CDR2 is YYREEE (reference sequence). The CDR3 contains 17 residues. In DNA form, the CDR3 reads TGTGCCAGCAGCTTGATCCTAGCGGGGGCGGATCAAGAGACCCAGTACTTC. The encoded protein is CASSLILAGADQETQYF.

The genes are TRBV7-6 and TRBJ1-1; D call uncertain. The germline V and J ends were trimmed by 7 bases and 4 bases, with 13 bases remaining between them. The CDR3 runs to 13 residues. Germline lookup yields CDR1 SGHVS and CDR2 FNYEAQ. In nucleotides, the CDR3 is TGTGCCAGCAAGGGCGAGGGAATCACTGAAGCTTTCTTT. It translates to CASKGEGITEAFF.

The chain combines TRBV30 with TRBJ1-5, with a weak D call TRBD1 (6 bases). Germline V gene sequence: CDR1 GTSNPN, CDR2 SVGIG (reference sequence). Trimming removed 1 base from V and 6 bases from J, with 16 bases in between. The CDR3 runs 15 residues. The DNA for the CDR3 is TGTGCCTGGAGTGCCCCATCCAGGGGTGGTCAGCCCCAGCATTTT. Translation: CAWSAPSRGGQPQHF.

This rearrangement joins TRBV27 to TRBJ1-6; 7 nucleotides agree with TRBD1. The CDR3 runs 14 residues. Trimming removed 9 bases from V and 7 bases from J; junction bases left unmatched: 9. Germline CDR1 and CDR2: MNHEY and SMNVEV (reference sequence). In nucleotides, the CDR3 is TGTGCCAGTTACCGCCCAGGGGGAAATTCACCCCTCCACTTT. It translates to CASYRPGGNSPLHF.

The chain uses TRBV27 and TRBJ1-2; unclear D gene. Germline lookup yields CDR1 MNHEY and CDR2 SMNVEV (reference sequence). CDR3 length: 12 residues. V was trimmed by 4 bases and J by 7 bases, leaving 10 bases between them. CDR3 sequence: CASSSSGGGYTF. CDR3 nucleotide sequence: TGTGCCAGCAGTTCTTCTGGAGGTGGCTACACCTTC.

The rearrangement links TRBV6-1 to TRBJ2-7; maybe TRBD1 (6 bases). The length of the CDR3 is 16 residues. Germline values: CDR1 MNHNS, CDR2 SASEGT. V was pared by 0 bases and J by 4 bases, with 16 bases between. The CDR3 sequence: CASSEAQLDSLYEQYV. CDR3 bases: TGTGCCAGCAGTGAAGCGCAGCTGGACAGTTTATACGAGCAGTACGTC.

The rearrangement joins TRBV6-5 to TRBJ1-1; D remains ambiguous. V shed 5 bases and J shed 6 bases, with 13 bases lying between them. The CDR3 loop spans 13 amino acids. CDR1 is MNHEY, CDR2 SVGAGI, per germline. This CDR3 is CASSTIVGAEAFF. CDR3 nucleotides: TGTGCCAGCAGTACAATTGTCGGGGCTGAAGCTTTCTTT.

Only a few counts were recorded for this clone. The chain uses TRBV7-9 and TRBJ1-5; D remains ambiguous. The germline V and J ends were trimmed by 6 bases and 0 bases, with 9 bases remaining between them. This CDR3 has 14 residues. Looked up from germline, CDR1 is SEHNR and CDR2 is FQNEAQ (reference sequence). The CDR3 loop reads CASSGDYSNQPQHF. CDR3 nucleotide sequence: TGTGCCAGCAGTGGAGATTATAGCAATCAGCCCCAGCATTTT.